This section outlines one TCR beta chain sequence together with its context. Antigen specificity is unknown. Losses at the gene ends were 4 bases for V and 0 bases for J; bases not matched to a gene: 2. Germline-derived CDR1 and CDR2 are SEHNR and FQNEAQ (reference sequence). The CDR3 loop spans 17 amino acids. This record comes from a study of T-cell memory formation after mild COVID-19. About the study: Clustering of TCRs was largely donor specific. Study-wide results and caveats: Memory from before infection featured some responding clones, which suggests cross-reactive memory joined.

TCRdb analysed the 5' RACE reads with MiXCR anew, one entry per CDR3 protein. Among 450,000 to 650,000 distinct CDR3 sequences listed, 20% to 25% were seen once. The chain joins TRBV7-9 to TRBJ2-6; TRBD1 agrees at 11 bases. Material for sequencing was PBMCs or a T cell subset sorted from them (not recorded which). This sequence was found in an adult woman who had mild COVID-19 (a few samples of this study predate the infection). Cell type and time point are not known. CDR3 region: CASSSGQGVSGANVLTF. In DNA, the CDR3 is TGTGCCAGCAGCTCGGGACAGGGGGTCTCTGGGGCCAACGTCCTGACTTTC.